This T cell receptor (beta chain) was retrieved from a study of cytomegalovirus exposure and HLA in healthy donors. Of note for this clone: Its antigen is still unknown.

This CDR3 is built from 13 residues. Germline V gene lookup returns CDR1 MNHEY and CDR2 SMNVEV (reference sequence). V was cut by 8 bases and J by 1 base, with 8 bases left in between. General study results and limits: Association with HLA alleles at 0.05 false discovery rate was found for 15,000 to 20,000 TCR beta sequences in a later analysis.

The PCR ran on 60 Vbeta and 13 Jbeta primers. Produced via immunoSEQ multiplex PCR; TCRdb's table is partial and in-frame only. The sample has about 130,000 clones, 75% to 80% seen once; the top ten hold around 3.6%. Specimen: PBMCs. The V gene is TRBV27, the J gene TRBJ2-2, with a tentative D call TRBD1 (5 bases). The origin of this receptor is a man aged 35 to 55 in good health and CMV-seronegative. The CDR3: CASSRENTGELFF. The CDR3 region has the DNA TGTGCCAGCTCCAGGGAGAACACCGGGGAGCTGTTTTTT.